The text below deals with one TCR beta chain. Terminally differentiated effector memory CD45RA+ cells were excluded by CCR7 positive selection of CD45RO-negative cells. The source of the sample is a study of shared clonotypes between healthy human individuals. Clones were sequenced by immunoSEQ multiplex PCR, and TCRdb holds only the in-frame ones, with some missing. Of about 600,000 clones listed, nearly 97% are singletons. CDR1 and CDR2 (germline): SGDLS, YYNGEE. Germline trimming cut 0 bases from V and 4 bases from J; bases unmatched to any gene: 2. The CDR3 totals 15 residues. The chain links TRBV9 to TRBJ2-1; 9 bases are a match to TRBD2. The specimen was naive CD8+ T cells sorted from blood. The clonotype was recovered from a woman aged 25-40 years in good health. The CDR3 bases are TGTGCCAGCAGCGTAGGCGGACTAGCGTACAATGAGCAGTTCTTC. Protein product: CASSVGGLAYNEQFF.